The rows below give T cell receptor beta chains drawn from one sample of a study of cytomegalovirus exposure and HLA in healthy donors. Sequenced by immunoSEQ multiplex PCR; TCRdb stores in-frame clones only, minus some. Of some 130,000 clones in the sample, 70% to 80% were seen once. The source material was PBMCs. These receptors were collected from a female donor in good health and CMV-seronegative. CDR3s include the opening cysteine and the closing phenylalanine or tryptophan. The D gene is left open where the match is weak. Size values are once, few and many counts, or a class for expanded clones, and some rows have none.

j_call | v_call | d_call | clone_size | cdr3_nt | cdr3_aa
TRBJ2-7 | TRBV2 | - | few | TGTGCCAGCAGATTCCAGGGTAGCGAGCAGTACTTC | CASRFQGSEQYF
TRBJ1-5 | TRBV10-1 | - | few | TGCGCCAGCAGTGAATACGGGAATCAGCCCCAGCATTTT | CASSEYGNQPQHF
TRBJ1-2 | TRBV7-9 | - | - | TGTGCCAGCAGCCAGATCCCCTCGGCCAGGGAAGGCTATGGCTACACCTTC | CASSQIPSAREGYGYTF
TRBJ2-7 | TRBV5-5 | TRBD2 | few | TGTGCCAGCAGCTGGGGAGGGAGCGAGCAGTACTTC | CASSWGGSEQYF
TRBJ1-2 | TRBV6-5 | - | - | TGTGCCTCTCAGCGGGGGGTAGACTATGGCTACACCTTC | CASQRGVDYGYTF
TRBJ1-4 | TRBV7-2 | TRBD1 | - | TGTGCCAGCAGCCATCCGGGACAGGGAAATGAAAAACTGTTTTTT | CASSHPGQGNEKLFF
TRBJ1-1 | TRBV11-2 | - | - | TGTGCCAGCAGAAAAAGCGGGTGGGCGGCAAAGGATACTGAAGCTTTCTTT | CASRKSGWAAKDTEAFF
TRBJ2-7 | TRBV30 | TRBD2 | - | TGTGCCTGGAGTGCTCCCGTGACTAGCGGGAGATACGAGCAGTACTTC | CAWSAPVTSGRYEQYF
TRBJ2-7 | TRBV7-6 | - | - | TGTGCCAGCAGCTTAGCCGTACGACAGAGCAGTTACGAGCAGTACTTC | CASSLAVRQSSYEQYF
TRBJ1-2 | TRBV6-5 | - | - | TGTGCCAGCAGGAAACAGGGACCTGGGGACTATGGCTACACCTTC | CASRKQGPGDYGYTF
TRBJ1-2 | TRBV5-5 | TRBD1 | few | TGTGCCAGCAGTCGCCGGACAGGGGTCGACTATGGCTACACCTTC | CASSRRTGVDYGYTF
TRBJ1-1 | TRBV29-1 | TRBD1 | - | TGCAGCGTTGAAGATCAGACAGGGGGCCGTGTGGGGCCTTACACTGAAGCTTTCTTT | CSVEDQTGGRVGPYTEAFF
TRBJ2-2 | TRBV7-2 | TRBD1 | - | TGTGCCAGCAGTTATATTGTGTGGGGGACAGGGGCGACCGGGGAGCTGTTTTTT | CASSYIVWGTGATGELFF
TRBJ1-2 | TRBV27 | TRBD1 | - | TGTGCCAGCAGTGCGGGGACAGGGGAAGGTCGAGGCTACACCTTC | CASSAGTGEGRGYTF
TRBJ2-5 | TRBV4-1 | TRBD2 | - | TGCGCCAGCAGCCTGACTAGCGCTTACCAAGAGACCCAGTACTTC | CASSLTSAYQETQYF
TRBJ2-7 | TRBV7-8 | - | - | TGTGCCAGCAGCTTAGGGCGCGGGGCTTACGAGCAGTACTTC | CASSLGRGAYEQYF
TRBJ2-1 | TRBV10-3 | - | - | TGTGCCAGCGGGCTGTTCGGGCCGTACAATGAGCAGTTCTTC | CASGLFGPYNEQFF
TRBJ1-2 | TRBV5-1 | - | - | TGCGCCAGCAACGTTGACGGGGACTATGGCTACACCTTC | CASNVDGDYGYTF
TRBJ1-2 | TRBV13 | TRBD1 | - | TGTGCCAGCGTTCCCGGGACAGGGAGCCAGAGGCAGGTCGGATACACCTTC | CASVPGTGSQRQVGYTF
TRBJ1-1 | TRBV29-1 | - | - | TGCAGCGGACTCTCTGTGTCGGTCTTCGGGATCTGGCCGAACACTGAAGCTTTCTTT | CSGLSVSVFGIWPNTEAFF
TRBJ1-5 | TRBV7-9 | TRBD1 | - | TGTGCCAGCAGCTGGTGGACAGGCGATAGCAATCAGCCCCAGCATTTT | CASSWWTGDSNQPQHF
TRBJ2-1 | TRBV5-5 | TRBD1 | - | TGTGCCAGCAGCTGGGGACAGGCTGCAGAGCAGTTCTTC | CASSWGQAAEQFF
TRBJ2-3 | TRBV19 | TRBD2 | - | TGTGCCAGTAGTACTGGGACTATCCTCACAGATACGCAGTATTTT | CASSTGTILTDTQYF
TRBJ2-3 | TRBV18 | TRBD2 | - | TGTGCCAGCTCACCACCGACTAGCGTCACAGATACGCAGTATTTT | CASSPPTSVTDTQYF
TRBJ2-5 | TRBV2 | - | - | TGTGCCAGCAGTTTACTCCGGGGTCAAGAGACCCAGTACTTC | CASSLLRGQETQYF
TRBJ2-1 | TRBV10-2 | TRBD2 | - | TGCGCCAGCAGCGGGACTAGCATTAATGAGCAGTTCTTC | CASSGTSINEQFF
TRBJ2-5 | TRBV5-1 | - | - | TGCGCCAGCAGCTTGGATCGCGGGGGCGGTAAAGAGACCCAGTACTTC | CASSLDRGGGKETQYF
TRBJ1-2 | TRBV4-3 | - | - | TGCGCCAGCAGCCAGCTGCGCAGGGTCGAAAATGGCTACACCTTC | CASSQLRRVENGYTF
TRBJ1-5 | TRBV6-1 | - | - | TGTGCCAGCAGTGAGGAGGGCGTCACGCCCCAGCATTTT | CASSEEGVTPQHF
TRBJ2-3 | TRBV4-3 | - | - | TGCGCCAGCAGCCAAGATGTGTTGGGACAAATGACAGATACGCAGTATTTT | CASSQDVLGQMTDTQYF